A single sample gave rise to the 31 T cell receptor beta chains below, sequenced in a study of shared clonotypes between healthy human individuals. TCRdb's table, derived via immunoSEQ multiplex PCR, lists solely in-frame clones and lacks some. The table lists millions of clones, 85% to 95% of them singletons, with more than 0.95% in the top ten. Positively selected for CCR7, the CD45RO-negative cells used as naive CD8 cells excluded terminally differentiated effector memory CD45RA+ cells. Specimen: naive CD8+ T cells sorted from blood. The source is a man younger than 35 in good health.

This clone was observed a few times. This rearrangement joins TRBV14 to TRBJ1-6; D is undetermined. This CDR3 is 12 amino acids long. The V gene lost 7 bases and the J gene lost 9 bases, with 10 bases spanning the gap. CDR1 is SGHDN, CDR2 FVKESK, per germline. CDR3 sequence reads: CASKLESSPLHF. CDR3 coding DNA: TGTGCCAGCAAACTAGAGTCTTCACCCCTCCACTTT.

The chain employs TRBV5-1 and TRBJ2-6; D is ambiguous. The CDR3 consists of 17 residues. CDR1 is SGHRS, CDR2 YFSETQ, per germline. Trimming left V 0 bases short and J 0 bases short, with 10 bases between. The CDR3, as DNA: TGCGCCAGCAGCTTGGAATTCCCCGGCTCTGGGGCCAACGTCCTGACTTTC. It codes for CASSLEFPGSGANVLTF.

This chain connects TRBV7-9 to TRBJ1-5; 10 positions match TRBD1. The CDR3 has 15 residues. The trim removed 5 bases at V and 3 bases at J, leaving 4 bases unmatched. Germline V lookup: CDR1 SEHNR, CDR2 FQNEAQ (reference sequence). CDR3 DNA: TGTGCCAGCAGCACGGGACAGGGGACCAATCAGCCCCAGCATTTT. Its protein is CASSTGQGTNQPQHF.

The J gene is TRBJ2-5, the V gene TRBV5-1; TRBD2 might be the D (6 bases). Per germline, CDR1 SGHRS and CDR2 YFSETQ. V lost 0 bases and J lost 3, with 18 bases in between. The CDR3 has 17 residues. Here the CDR3 DNA reads TGCGCCAGCAGCTTGGGAGCGGGTGGAGGGATAGAAGAGACCCAGTACTTC. This encodes CASSLGAGGGIEETQYF.

The chain joins TRBV9 to TRBJ2-3; 9 bases align to TRBD2. The junction had 7 bases not matched to a gene; V was cut back by 3 bases and J by 5 bases. The CDR3 has 15 amino acids. In germline, CDR1 is SGDLS, CDR2 YYNGEE. CDR3 amino acids: CASSGVSGGLDTQYF. The CDR3 DNA reads as TGTGCCAGCAGCGGGGTTAGCGGGGGCCTAGATACGCAGTATTTT.

The chain recombines TRBV29-1 with TRBJ2-2, with a tentative D call TRBD2 (6 bases). Trimming shortened V by 4 bases and J by 6 bases, and 15 bases separated the two germline ends. This CDR3 is 14 amino acids long. CDR1 is SQVTM, CDR2 ANQGSEA, per germline. The CDR3: CSVVLGGKPGELFF. The CDR3 nucleotides are TGCAGCGTTGTTCTGGGCGGGAAGCCCGGGGAGCTGTTTTTT.

This clone was counted a single time. CDR3 protein: CASSPPGTSGYEQYF. Written as DNA, the CDR3 is TGTGCCAGCAGCCCCCCCGGGACTAGCGGCTACGAGCAGTACTTC. The chain couples TRBV6-5 to TRBJ2-7, with TRBD2 identical over 11 bases. The CDR3 length is 15 residues. CDR1 and CDR2 (germline): MNHEY, SVGAGI. V was pared by 6 bases and J by 3 bases, with 7 bases of the junction left unmatched.

The CDR3, as DNA: TGTGCCAGCAGCAAACCCCCGTCCCTAGCGGGACAACACTCCTACGAGCAGTACTTC. It specifies CASSKPPSLAGQHSYEQYF. The rearrangement joins TRBV21-1 to TRBJ2-7; the D call TRBD2 from the table was never checked on the DNA. TRBV21-1 is assigned pseudogene status. This CDR3 is 19 amino acids long.

The V gene is TRBV19, the J gene TRBJ1-5, with D unclear. The V gene lost 3 bases and the J gene lost 0 bases, with 6 bases spanning the gap. Germline CDR1 is LNHDA and CDR2 is SQIVND (reference sequence). CDR3 length equals 14 residues. CDR3 in amino acids: CASSIVVSNQPQHF. The CDR3, as DNA: TGTGCCAGTAGTATTGTGGTTAGCAATCAGCCCCAGCATTTT.

About this clone itself: Other DNA sequences of this sample code for an identical CDR3. The J gene is TRBJ2-7, the V gene TRBV28; D call uncertain. From germline, CDR1 is MDHEN and CDR2 SYDVKM. Trimming left V 3 bases short and J 4 bases short, with 7 bases between. The CDR3 contains 12 residues. The CDR3 here is CASSFEGYEQYF. The CDR3 DNA reads as TGTGCCAGCAGTTTCGAAGGGTACGAGCAGTACTTC.

This CDR3 reads CASSMDVTGANEQFF. The DNA of the CDR3 is TGCGCCAGCAGCATGGATGTGACAGGGGCCAATGAGCAGTTCTTC. The chain couples TRBV5-1 to TRBJ2-1; TRBD1 aligns across 8 bases. CDR1 is SGHRS and CDR2 is YFSETQ in the germline V gene. The CDR3 runs to 15 residues. J was trimmed by 6 bases and V by 4 bases; bases with no gene match: 9.

The chain carries TRBV7-3 and TRBJ2-3; 13 positions agree with TRBD2. Germline V gene sequence: CDR1 SGHTA, CDR2 FQGTGA. The J segment lost 6 bases and the V segment lost 4 bases, leaving 10 bases of the junction unmatched. The CDR3 consists of 17 residues. The CDR3 loop reads CASSSLGLAGTHDTQYF. In DNA, the CDR3 is TGTGCCAGCAGCTCCCTGGGACTAGCGGGGACCCACGATACGCAGTATTTT.

This clone came up once. V usage is TRBV27 and J usage is TRBJ1-2; 8 bases align to TRBD1. The CDR3 has 14 amino acids. The ends lost 7 bases at V and 7 bases at J; junction bases unmatched: 11. Per the germline V gene, CDR1 is MNHEY and CDR2 is SMNVEV (reference sequence). CDR3 bases: TGTGCCAGCAACCAACCCGGACAGGGCGGTGGCTACACCTTC. Protein: CASNQPGQGGGYTF.

This sequence joins TRBV29-1 and TRBJ2-7; the D call may be TRBD1 or TRBD2 (5 bases each). The CDR3 consists of 12 residues. Between the trimmed V and J ends, which lost 5 bases and 4 bases, there was a span of 12 bases. Germline V gene lookup returns CDR1 SQVTM and CDR2 ANQGSEA. This CDR3 reads CSVRDWGYEQYF. The CDR3 coding sequence is TGCAGCGTTCGCGACTGGGGGTACGAGCAGTACTTC.

The chain carries TRBV4-1 and TRBJ2-7; D perhaps matches TRBD2 (6 bases). Germline-derived CDR1 and CDR2 are MGHRA and YSYEKL. Trimming shortened V by 4 bases and J by 2 bases, and 18 bases separated the two germline ends. The CDR3 loop spans 16 amino acids. The CDR3 sequence: CASSLRSGTQAYEQYF. CDR3 coding DNA: TGCGCCAGCAGCCTTCGCTCCGGGACTCAAGCCTACGAGCAGTACTTC.

This chain joins TRBV10-2 and TRBJ2-3, with D tentatively TRBD2 (6 bases). The CDR3 runs 14 residues. V lost 8 bases and J 1 base, leaving 13 bases between the germline ends. The V gene's germline CDR1 is WSHSY and CDR2 SAAADI. CDR3 sequence reads: CASVLSGGTDTQYF. CDR3 nucleotide sequence: TGCGCCAGCGTGCTCTCGGGGGGCACAGATACGCAGTATTTT.

This sequence joins TRBV30 and TRBJ2-3, with 14 positions matching TRBD2. The CDR3 is 16 residues long. The trim removed 4 bases at V and 3 bases at J, leaving 6 bases unmatched. Per the germline V gene, CDR1 is GTSNPN and CDR2 is SVGIG (reference sequence). CDR3 nucleotide sequence: TGTGCCTGGAACCCCGGGACTAGCGGGAGAACAGATACGCAGTATTTT. Its protein product is CAWNPGTSGRTDTQYF.

The chain recombines TRBV27 with TRBJ2-3; 8 bases fit TRBD2. This CDR3 contains 16 residues. Losses at the gene ends were 5 bases for V and 2 bases for J; bases not matched to a gene: 9. Germline V gene data show CDR1 as MNHEY and CDR2 as SMNVEV (reference sequence). CDR3: CASSRLLAENTDTQYF. The DNA of the CDR3 is TGTGCCAGCAGTCGCCTACTAGCGGAGAACACAGATACGCAGTATTTT.

V usage is TRBV5-4 and J usage is TRBJ1-1, with TRBD1 identical over 7 bases. This CDR3 region has 16 residues. J was trimmed by 0 bases and V by 3 bases; bases with no gene match: 8. Germline CDR1 SGHNT, CDR2 YYREEE (reference sequence). CDR3 residues: CASSSDRALMNTEAFF. The CDR3 nucleotides are TGTGCCAGCAGCTCAGACAGGGCTTTGATGAACACTGAAGCTTTCTTT.

The chain combines TRBV9 with TRBJ2-6; D unresolved. Germline CDR1 and CDR2: SGDLS and YYNGEE. The V end was cut by 5 bases, the J end by 0 bases, with 9 bases between. This CDR3 has 15 amino acids. CDR3 amino acids: CASRFHSSGANVLTF. The CDR3 nucleotides read TGTGCCAGCAGATTTCATAGCTCTGGGGCCAACGTCCTGACTTTC.

The chain carries TRBV7-9 and TRBJ1-6; 9 bases fit TRBD1. The junction had 4 bases not matched to a gene; V was cut back by 4 bases and J by 6 bases. The CDR3 runs 15 residues. The germline V gene has CDR1 SEHNR and CDR2 FQNEAQ (reference sequence). CDR3 nucleotide sequence: TGTGCCAGCAGCTGGACAGGGGAGGGTAATTCACCCCTCCACTTT. Amino acids: CASSWTGEGNSPLHF.

This chain uses TRBV27 with TRBJ1-2; a possible D gene is TRBD1 (5 bases). Germline-derived CDR1 and CDR2 are MNHEY and SMNVEV (reference sequence). The length of the CDR3 is 14 residues. The V end was cut by 4 bases, the J end by 4 bases, with 13 bases between. The CDR3 DNA reads as TGTGCCAGCAGTTCCAGGGAACAGTTCTATGGCTACACCTTC. Translating it yields CASSSREQFYGYTF.

In the case of this clone: One junction end disagrees with the germline gene, perhaps due to a read error. V gene TRBV2 combines with J gene TRBJ2-3; 8 bases are shared with TRBD1. The germline V gene has CDR1 SNHLY and CDR2 FYNNEI. The CDR3 is 16 residues long. CDR3 loop: CASREDGTGLTDTQYF. DNA of the CDR3: TGTGCCAGCAGAGAAGATGGGACAGGCCTCACAGATACGCAGTATTTT. Supplemented by reference TRBV2 and TRBJ2-3, the full variable domain reads EPEVTQTPSHQVTQMGQEVILRCVPISNHLYFYWYRQILGQKVEFLVSFYNNEISEKSEIFDDQFSVERPDGSNFTLKIRSTKLEDSAMYFCASREDGTGLTDTQYFGPGTRLTVL.

CDR3 sequence (DNA): TGTGCTAGTGGTTTGGACAGGGTGTTCGGCGGGAGTGCGGTTACACAGTATTTT. Translating it yields CASGLDRVFGGSAVTQYF. The gene calls are TRBV12-5 and TRBJ2-3; D possibly corresponds to TRBD2 (7 bases). CDR3 length equals 18 residues. Germline CDR1 reads LGHNT; CDR2 reads FRNRAP. Trimming removed 1 base from V and 12 bases from J, with 29 bases in between. The entire variable domain, with the rest obtained from reference TRBV12-5 and TRBJ2-3, is as follows: DARVTQTPRHKVTEMGQEVTMRCQPILGHNTVFWYRQTMMQGLELLAYFRNRAPLDDSGMPKDRFSAEMPDATLATLKIQPSEPRDSAVYFCASGLDRVFGGSAVTQYFGPGTRLTVL.

CDR3 nucleotides: TGCAGCGTTGAAGCTTACGGGGAGCTGTTTTTT. As protein: CSVEAYGELFF. The genes are TRBV29-1 and TRBJ2-2; D not resolved. The germline V gene encodes CDR1 SQVTM and CDR2 ANQGSEA. V was shortened by 1 base and J by 7 bases, with 4 bases between the two germline ends. This CDR3 has 11 amino acids.

CDR3 residues: CASREPGQGTYEQYF. The CDR3 DNA is TGTGCCAGCAGGGAGCCGGGACAGGGTACCTACGAGCAGTACTTC. The rearrangement joins TRBV6-1 to TRBJ2-7; 9 positions agree with TRBD1. The V gene's germline CDR1 is MNHNS and CDR2 SASEGT. V shed 6 bases and J 2 bases; nucleotides not matched to a gene: 8. This CDR3 comprises 15 residues.

This clone was counted a single time. The CDR3 is CASSPRTSALTDTQYF. Here the CDR3 DNA reads TGTGCCAGCAGCCCTAGGACTAGCGCCCTCACAGATACGCAGTATTTT. The genes are TRBV9 and TRBJ2-3; 9 nucleotides align to TRBD2. The junction had 8 bases not matched to a gene; V was cut back by 4 bases and J by 2 bases. Germline V lookup: CDR1 SGDLS, CDR2 YYNGEE. The length of the CDR3 is 16 residues.

The chain uses TRBV7-8 and TRBJ2-7; TRBD2 agrees at 10 bases. The junction had 7 bases not matched to a gene; V was cut back by 5 bases and J by 3 bases. The length of the CDR3 is 15 residues. Germline V gene data show CDR1 as SGHVS and CDR2 as FQNEAQ. The CDR3 DNA follows: TGTGCCAGCAGCCGCCTAGCGGGAGAAAGCTACGAGCAGTACTTC. Encoded protein: CASSRLAGESYEQYF.

The genes are TRBV28 and TRBJ2-7; D unclear. The CDR3 extends over 15 amino acids. Per germline, CDR1 MDHEN and CDR2 SYDVKM. The V end lost 5 bases, the J end lost 0 bases, and 14 bases lay between the germline ends. The CDR3: CASSALTVSSYEQYF. The CDR3, as DNA: TGTGCCAGCAGTGCCTTGACTGTGAGCTCCTACGAGCAGTACTTC.

In DNA form, the CDR3 reads TGTGCCAGCAGTTTATTTTCCTCTTTTGGAGATACGCAGTATTTT. Protein sequence: CASSLFSSFGDTQYF. This chain links TRBV27 with TRBJ2-3, with no clear D. V lost 1 base, J lost 5 bases, and 13 bases lay in between. Germline V CDR1 and CDR2: MNHEY, SMNVEV (reference sequence). The CDR3 has 15 amino acids.

This clone has just one count. V is TRBV29-1 and J is TRBJ2-3, with 16 bases fitting TRBD2. This CDR3 contains 16 residues. Germline trimming cut 4 bases from V and 6 bases from J; bases unmatched to any gene: 7. In germline, CDR1 is SQVTM, CDR2 ANQGSEA. The CDR3 sequence is CSVAGTSGRALDTQYF. As DNA, the CDR3 is TGCAGCGTTGCCGGGACTAGCGGGAGGGCCTTGGATACGCAGTATTTT.